This entry is about one T cell receptor beta chain. Its specificity is not known. The time point: pretreatment peripheral blood. Using immunoSEQ multiplex PCR, the repertoire was profiled, and TCRdb retains in-frame clones only, with some absent. The table shows roughly 47,000 clones, with roughly 78% occurring only once. Germline assignment: CDR1 KGHSH and CDR2 LQKENI. Trimming cost V 3 bases and J 1 base; bases outside gene matches: 3. The CDR3 consists of 15 residues. This specimen belongs to a study of PD-L1 blockade in urothelial cancer. In the study overall: Analyzed time points were 3 weeks (second dose) and 6 weeks after therapy began. Study-level results: The study found that durable-benefit patients expanded tumor-associated blood clones more at 3 weeks.

The V call is TRBV18, the J call TRBJ1-1; 9 bases match TRBD1. This sample comprised PBMCs, obtained around atezolizumab (anti-PD-L1) treatment. This receptor was obtained from a man between 70 and 80 years old with urothelial cancer. CDR3 sequence reads: CASSPVDRGNTEAFF. The DNA of the CDR3 is TGTGCCAGCTCACCTGTGGACAGGGGGAACACTGAAGCTTTCTTT.